This is a list of T cell receptor beta chains from one sample in a study of cytomegalovirus exposure and HLA in healthy donors. The protocol was immunoSEQ multiplex PCR, while the TCRdb copy is restricted to in-frame clones and leaves out a portion. The data contain about 180,000 clones, roughly 75% of them seen just once; the ten biggest clones take up more than 5.5%. Sequenced input: PBMCs. The receptors derive from a man between 35 and 55 years old in good health and CMV-seronegative. CDR3s include the opening cysteine and the closing phenylalanine or tryptophan. D genes are given only for firm matches. Clone sizes are given selectively: once, few, many, or a class where the clone is expanded.

>TRBV6-1|TRBJ1-1|-|-
CASSEIRQVNTEAFF
TGTGCCAGCAGTGAAATTAGGCAGGTGAACACCGAAGCTTTCTTT
>TRBV29-1|TRBJ2-6|-|-
CSVAWDWMSGANVLTF
TGCAGCGTTGCTTGGGACTGGATGTCTGGGGCCAACGTCCTGACTTTC
>TRBV4-3|TRBJ2-2|few|TRBD1
CASSQPLPPDRANTGELFF
TGCGCCAGCAGCCAACCCCTCCCCCCGGACAGGGCTAACACCGGGGAGCTGTTTTTT
>TRBV7-9|TRBJ1-4|-|-
CASSLGGGSNEKLFF
TGTGCCAGCAGCTTAGGGGGGGGATCTAATGAAAAACTGTTTTTT
>TRBV6-5|TRBJ1-2|-|-
CASSQGTYGYTF
TGTGCCAGCAGCCAGGGAACCTATGGCTACACCTTC
>TRBV7-9|TRBJ2-1|-|-
CASSLDRAIEQFF
TGTGCCAGCAGCTTAGACCGAGCGATTGAGCAGTTCTTC
>TRBV7-9|TRBJ2-1|-|-
CASSPTLGLDEQFF
TGTGCCAGCAGCCCGACCCTCGGGTTGGATGAGCAGTTCTTC
>TRBV4-3|TRBJ1-1|-|TRBD1
CASSRLQGANTEAFF
TGCGCCAGCAGCCGGTTACAGGGGGCGAACACTGAAGCTTTCTTT
>TRBV9|TRBJ2-5|-|-
CASSPSPEGIQTQYF
TGTGCCAGCAGCCCAAGCCCGGAGGGGATACAGACCCAGTACTTC
>TRBV5-6|TRBJ1-3|-|-
CASSLSAGNTIYF
TGTGCCAGCAGCTTGTCCGCTGGAAACACCATATATTTT